This paragraph reports one T cell receptor (beta chain). What it binds is unknown. CDR1 is SGHRS, CDR2 YFSETQ, per germline. The CDR3 is 14 residues long. V lost 5 bases to trimming and J lost 0 bases, with 11 bases between them. The data originate from a study of PD-1 blockade in classical Hodgkin lymphoma. Overall study: Patients in the cohort were put on intravenous nivolumab, 3 mg/kg every 2 weeks.

Sequencing used immunoSEQ multiplex PCR; TCRdb keeps in-frame clones, though not all of them. The sample has 47,000 or so clones, about three quarters seen once. Study-wide results and limits: Later analyses included only patients treated at least 1 year post-ASCT.

Each patient relapsed following autologous stem cell transplantation, and prior brentuximab vedotin exposure differed. The chain has TRBV5-1 and TRBJ1-1; maybe TRBD1 (5 bases). The sample was peripheral blood mononuclear cells (PBMCs), taken at baseline. This sequence was found in a human donor with classical Hodgkin lymphoma. Here the CDR3 reads CASRGASMNTEAFF. The DNA of the CDR3 is TGCGCCAGCAGAGGGGCTTCCATGAACACTGAAGCTTTCTTT.